This T cell receptor beta chain was obtained from a study of OX40 agonist ivuxolimab in advanced cancers. For the wider study: The costimulatory receptor OX40 (CD134) was targeted by ivuxolimab, a fully human IgG2 agonistic monoclonal antibody. Intravenous ivuxolimab was administered to patients every 2 weeks at six dose levels: 0.01, 0.1, 0.3, 1.5, 3 and 10 mg/kg. Among the roughly 52 dose-escalation patients, approximately 20 had hepatocellular carcinoma, roughly 15 melanoma, 9 renal cell carcinoma and 9 head and neck cancer. The dose-escalation cohort was roughly 80% male with a mean age of approximately 60 years, ranging from roughly 20 to 85. Patients were allowed to have had prior anti-PD-1, anti-PD-L1 or anti-CTLA-4 therapy, and 40% of the dose-escalation patients had previously received checkpoint inhibitors. Partial responses were achieved by three dose-escalation patients, of whom one had hepatocellular carcinoma and two had cutaneous melanoma. The point of sequencing TCRbeta in the periphery was to test whether ivuxolimab changed TCR sequence diversity and drove clonal T-cell expansion. The paper describes the monotherapy dose-escalation part (N ≈ 49 patients) of the phase I trial of ivuxolimab.

According to the germline V gene (reference sequence), CDR1 reads SEHNR and CDR2 reads FQNEAQ. The trim is 1 base for V and 5 bases for J, with a gap of 8 bases between the germline ends. Reading from cysteine to phenylalanine, the CDR3 counts 13 amino acids. Just CDR3 DNA is preserved here, 39 bases in frame from base 1. Overall study results and their limits: At doses of 0.1 to 3.0 mg/kg, clonal expansion of both CD4+ and CD8+ blood T cells was observed from baseline to week 6. Partial responders in the 0.1-3.0 mg/kg groups had among the lowest normalized peripheral clonal expansion, especially among CD8+ T cells. Low levels of normalized T-cell clonal expansion were also seen in some patients who did not respond. Antigen specificity was not determined for the clonally expanded peripheral T cells. After ivuxolimab, more expanded clones were found on average in CD8+ T cells than in CD4+ T cells.

Genomic DNA was extracted from sorted cells for sequencing of the TCRbeta CDR3 region. The immunoSEQ Assay was used to sequence the TCRbeta CDR3 regions. The immuneACCESS repertoire file appears here via TCRdb, limited to in-frame rearrangements. These files lack a portion of the clones; in checked studies, under half of the deficit traces to unresolved V genes, and the cause of the others is not known. This sample holds more than 7,000 clones; roughly 68% were observed only once. The ten largest clones represent approximately 39% of the sample. A word on this clone: Its antigen is not yet known. One base away there is no much larger clone; base qualities are not given.

Patients with autoimmune disease history or receiving systemic immunosuppression were excluded from the trial. Peripheral blood for TCR sequencing was collected from all dose cohorts at baseline, on cycle 4 day 1, and on cycle 7 day 1. The samples were taken from a phase I, first-in-human, multicenter, open-label dose-escalation trial of ivuxolimab. The trial enrolled adults with locally advanced or metastatic head and neck squamous cell, hepatocellular, melanoma or renal cell carcinoma. Before TCR sequencing, CD4+ T cells and CD8+ T cells were sorted from peripheral blood as separate populations. This clonotype originated in an adult with an advanced solid tumor such as melanoma, head and neck, liver or kidney cancer. Sequencing used CD4+ or CD8+ T cells sorted from blood, obtained in a trial of the OX40 agonist ivuxolimab. The rearrangement combines TRBV7-9 with TRBJ2-5, with no D gene named confidently. CDR3 loop: CASSLEGFETQYF. The nucleotides are TGTGCCAGCAGCTTAGAGGGATTCGAGACCCAGTACTTC.